This entry is about one T cell receptor (beta chain). These data belong to a study of blood T cells in healthy people across ages. A second PCR, run for roughly 7 to 11 cycles, used a sample-barcoded 5' primer plus a J-beta primer mix. TCRdb passed the 5' RACE reads through MiXCR, listing each CDR3 protein once. The top ten hold 20% to 25% of the sample, which has under 800,000 distinct CDR3 sequences, 35% to 45% seen once. The receptor was derived from a woman aged 55-70 years in good health. The sequenced sample consisted of blood.

This CDR3 is CSVERGQSQKLFF. The CDR3 DNA sequence: TGCAGCGTTGAAAGAGGGCAGTCTCAAAAACTGTTTTTT. V usage is TRBV29-1 and J usage is TRBJ1-4; D not certain. The CDR3 has 13 amino acids. Germline assignment: CDR1 SQVTM and CDR2 ANQGSEA. V shed 2 bases and J shed 9 bases, with 13 bases lying between them.